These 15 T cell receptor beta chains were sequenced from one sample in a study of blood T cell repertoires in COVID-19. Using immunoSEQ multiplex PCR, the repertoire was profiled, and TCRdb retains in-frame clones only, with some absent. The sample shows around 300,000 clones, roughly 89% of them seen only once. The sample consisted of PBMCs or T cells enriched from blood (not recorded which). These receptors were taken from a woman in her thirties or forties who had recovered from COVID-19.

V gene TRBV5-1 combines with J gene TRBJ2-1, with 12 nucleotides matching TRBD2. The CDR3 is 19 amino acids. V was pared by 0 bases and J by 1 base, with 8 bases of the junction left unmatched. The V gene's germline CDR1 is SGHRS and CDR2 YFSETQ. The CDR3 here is CASSLDPSGRASSYNEQFF. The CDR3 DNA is TGCGCCAGCAGCTTGGATCCTAGCGGGAGGGCCTCGTCCTACAATGAGCAGTTCTTC.

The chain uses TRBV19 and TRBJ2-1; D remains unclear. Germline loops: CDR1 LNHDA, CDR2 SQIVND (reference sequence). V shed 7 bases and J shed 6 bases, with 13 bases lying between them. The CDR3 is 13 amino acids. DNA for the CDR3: TGTGCCAGTACCCCTAGGCCGGGCAATGAGCAGTTCTTC. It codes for CASTPRPGNEQFF.

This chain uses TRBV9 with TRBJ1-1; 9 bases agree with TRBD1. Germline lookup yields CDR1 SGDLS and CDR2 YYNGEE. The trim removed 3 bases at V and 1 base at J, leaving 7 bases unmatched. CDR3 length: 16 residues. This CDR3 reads CASSAFSTGGNTEAFF. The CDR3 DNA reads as TGTGCCAGCAGCGCTTTCTCGACAGGGGGGAACACTGAAGCTTTCTTT.

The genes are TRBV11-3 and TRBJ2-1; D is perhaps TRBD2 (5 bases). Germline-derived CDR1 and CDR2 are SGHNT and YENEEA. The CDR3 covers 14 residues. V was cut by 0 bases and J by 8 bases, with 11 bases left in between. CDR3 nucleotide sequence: TGTGCCAGCAGCTTAGAGGCTAGCCTCCATGAGCAGTTCTTC. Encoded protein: CASSLEASLHEQFF.

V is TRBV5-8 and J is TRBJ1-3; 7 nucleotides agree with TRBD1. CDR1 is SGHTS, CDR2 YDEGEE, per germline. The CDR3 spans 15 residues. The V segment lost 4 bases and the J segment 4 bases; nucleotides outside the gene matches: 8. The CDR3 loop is CASSARQGRGNTIYF. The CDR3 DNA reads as TGTGCCAGCAGCGCAAGACAGGGAAGAGGAAACACCATATATTTT. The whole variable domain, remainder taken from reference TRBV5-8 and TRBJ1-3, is EAGVTQSPTHLIKTRGQQATLRCSPISGHTSVYWYQQALGLGLQFLLWYDEGEERNRGNFPPRFSGRQFPNYSSELNVNALELEDSALYLCASSARQGRGNTIYFGEGSWLTVV.

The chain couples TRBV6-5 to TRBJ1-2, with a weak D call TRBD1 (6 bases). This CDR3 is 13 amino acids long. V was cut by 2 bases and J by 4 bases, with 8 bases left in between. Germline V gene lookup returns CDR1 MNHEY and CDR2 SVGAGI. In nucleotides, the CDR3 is TGTGCCAGCAGTTACGGCAGGGGCTATGGCTACACCTTC. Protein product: CASSYGRGYGYTF.

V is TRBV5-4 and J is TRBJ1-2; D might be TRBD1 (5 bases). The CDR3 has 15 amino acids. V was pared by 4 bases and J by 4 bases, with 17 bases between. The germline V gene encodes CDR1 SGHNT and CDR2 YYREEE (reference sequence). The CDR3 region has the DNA TGTGCCAGCAGCGCAGGGAGCGGGATCGGCTATGGCTACACCTTC. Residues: CASSAGSGIGYGYTF. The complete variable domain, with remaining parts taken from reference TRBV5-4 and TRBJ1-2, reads ETGVTQSPTHLIKTRGQQVTLRCSSQSGHNTVSWYQQALGQGPQFIFQYYREEENGRGNFPPRFSGLQFPNYSSELNVNALELDDSALYLCASSAGSGIGYGYTFGSGTRLTVV.

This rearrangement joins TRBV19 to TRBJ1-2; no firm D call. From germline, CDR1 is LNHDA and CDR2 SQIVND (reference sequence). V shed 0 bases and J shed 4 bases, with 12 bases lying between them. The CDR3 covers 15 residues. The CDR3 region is CASSIDPGAVYGYTF. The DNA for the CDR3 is TGTGCCAGTAGTATAGATCCGGGAGCCGTCTATGGCTACACCTTC.

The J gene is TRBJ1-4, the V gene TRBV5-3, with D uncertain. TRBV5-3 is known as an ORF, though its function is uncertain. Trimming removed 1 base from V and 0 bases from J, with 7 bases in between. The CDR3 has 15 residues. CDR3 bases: TGTGCCAGAAGCTTGTTGACACCAACTAATGAAAAACTGTTTTTT. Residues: CARSLLTPTNEKLFF.

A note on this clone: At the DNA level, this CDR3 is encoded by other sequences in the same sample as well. DNA of the CDR3: TGTGCCTGGAGTAGAGGTCTCAATCAGCCCCAGCATTTT. Protein: CAWSRGLNQPQHF. The chain employs TRBV30 and TRBJ1-5; D gene unclear. The CDR3 is 13 residues long. The germline CDR1 and CDR2 sequences are GTSNPN and SVGIG (reference sequence). Trimming took 2 bases from V and 3 from J, leaving 8 bases between them.

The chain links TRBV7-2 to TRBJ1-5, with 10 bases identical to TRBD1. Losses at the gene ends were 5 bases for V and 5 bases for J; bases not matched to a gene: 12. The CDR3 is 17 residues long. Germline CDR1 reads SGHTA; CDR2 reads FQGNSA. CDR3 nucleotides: TGTGCCAGCAGCCACCCGCCGGGACAGGGGATTTATCAGCCCCAGCATTTT. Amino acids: CASSHPPGQGIYQPQHF.

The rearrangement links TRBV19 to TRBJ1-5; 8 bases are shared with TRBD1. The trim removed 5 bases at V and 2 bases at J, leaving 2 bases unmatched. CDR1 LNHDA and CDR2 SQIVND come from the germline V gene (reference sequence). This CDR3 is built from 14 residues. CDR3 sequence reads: CASSQDRGNQPQHF. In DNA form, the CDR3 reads TGTGCCAGTAGTCAGGACAGGGGCAATCAGCCCCAGCATTTT.

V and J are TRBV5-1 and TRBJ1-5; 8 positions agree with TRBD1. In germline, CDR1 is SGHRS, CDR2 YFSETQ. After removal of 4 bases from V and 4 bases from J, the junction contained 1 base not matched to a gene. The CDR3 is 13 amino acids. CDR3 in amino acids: CASSRTGNQPQHF. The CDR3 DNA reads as TGCGCCAGCAGCAGGACAGGGAATCAGCCCCAGCATTTT.

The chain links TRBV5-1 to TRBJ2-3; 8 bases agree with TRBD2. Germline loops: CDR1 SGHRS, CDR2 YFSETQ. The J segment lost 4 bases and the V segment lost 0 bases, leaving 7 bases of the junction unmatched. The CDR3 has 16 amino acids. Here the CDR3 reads CASSLAPGGQSDTQYF. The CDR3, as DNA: TGCGCCAGCAGCTTGGCTCCGGGGGGGCAATCAGATACGCAGTATTTT.

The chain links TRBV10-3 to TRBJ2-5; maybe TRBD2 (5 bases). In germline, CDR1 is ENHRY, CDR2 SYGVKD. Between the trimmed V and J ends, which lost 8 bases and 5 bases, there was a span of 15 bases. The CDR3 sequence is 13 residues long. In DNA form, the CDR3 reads TGTGCCATCGGAGGAGGCCGAGGGGAGACCCAGTACTTC. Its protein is CAIGGGRGETQYF.